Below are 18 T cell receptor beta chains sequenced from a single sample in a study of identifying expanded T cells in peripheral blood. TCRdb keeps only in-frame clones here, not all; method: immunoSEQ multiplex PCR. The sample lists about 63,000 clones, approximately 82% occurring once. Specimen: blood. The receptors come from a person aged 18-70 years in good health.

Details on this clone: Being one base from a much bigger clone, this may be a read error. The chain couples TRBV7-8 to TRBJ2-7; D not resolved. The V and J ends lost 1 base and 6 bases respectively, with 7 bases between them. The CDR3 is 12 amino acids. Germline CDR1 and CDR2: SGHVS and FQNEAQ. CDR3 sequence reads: CASSLDLGEQYF. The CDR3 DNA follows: TGTGCCAGCAGCTTAGATTTGGGCGAGCAGTACTTC.

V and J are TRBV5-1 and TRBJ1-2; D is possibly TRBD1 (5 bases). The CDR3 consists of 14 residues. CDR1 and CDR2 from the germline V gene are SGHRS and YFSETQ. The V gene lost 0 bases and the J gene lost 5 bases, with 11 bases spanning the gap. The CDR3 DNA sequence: TGCGCCAGCAGCTTGGCCGACAGAGCATATGGCTACACCTTC. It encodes CASSLADRAYGYTF.

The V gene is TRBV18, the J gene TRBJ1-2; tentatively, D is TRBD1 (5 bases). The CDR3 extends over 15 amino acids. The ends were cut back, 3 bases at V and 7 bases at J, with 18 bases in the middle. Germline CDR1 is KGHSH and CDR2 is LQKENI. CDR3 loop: CASSPGARGQSGYTF. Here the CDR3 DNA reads TGTGCCAGCTCACCCGGGGCTAGGGGCCAAAGTGGCTACACCTTC.

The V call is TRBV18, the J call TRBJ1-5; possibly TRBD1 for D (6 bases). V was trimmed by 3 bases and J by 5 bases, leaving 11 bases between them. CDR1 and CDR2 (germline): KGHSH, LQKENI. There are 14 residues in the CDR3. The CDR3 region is CASSPGGSYQPQHF. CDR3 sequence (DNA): TGTGCCAGCTCACCGGGGGGCAGCTATCAGCCCCAGCATTTT.

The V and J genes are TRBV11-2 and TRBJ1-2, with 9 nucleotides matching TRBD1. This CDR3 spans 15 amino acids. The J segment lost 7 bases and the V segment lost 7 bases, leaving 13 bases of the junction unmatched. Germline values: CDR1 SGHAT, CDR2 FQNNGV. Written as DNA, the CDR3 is TGTGCCAGCACCGATACAGGGGGCGTCGAGTCTGGCTACACCTTC. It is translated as CASTDTGGVESGYTF.

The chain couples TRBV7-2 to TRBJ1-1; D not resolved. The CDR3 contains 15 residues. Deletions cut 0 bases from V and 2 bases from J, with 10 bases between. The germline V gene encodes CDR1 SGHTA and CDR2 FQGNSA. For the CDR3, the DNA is TGTGCCAGCAGCTTAGCGCTTCTGGGAAACACTGAAGCTTTCTTT. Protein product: CASSLALLGNTEAFF.

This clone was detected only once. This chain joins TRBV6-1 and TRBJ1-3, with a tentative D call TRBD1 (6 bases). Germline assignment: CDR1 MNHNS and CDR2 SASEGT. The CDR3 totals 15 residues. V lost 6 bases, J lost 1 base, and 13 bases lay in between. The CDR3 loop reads CASREQGFSGNTIYF. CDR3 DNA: TGTGCCAGCAGGGAACAGGGATTTTCTGGAAACACCATATATTTT.

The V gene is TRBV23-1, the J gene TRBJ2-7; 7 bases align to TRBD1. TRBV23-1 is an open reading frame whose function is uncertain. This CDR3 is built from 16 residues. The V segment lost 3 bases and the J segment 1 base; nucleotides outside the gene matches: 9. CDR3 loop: CASSHTRQGHSYEQYV. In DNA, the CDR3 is TGCGCCAGCAGTCACACTCGACAGGGCCATTCCTACGAGCAGTACGTC.

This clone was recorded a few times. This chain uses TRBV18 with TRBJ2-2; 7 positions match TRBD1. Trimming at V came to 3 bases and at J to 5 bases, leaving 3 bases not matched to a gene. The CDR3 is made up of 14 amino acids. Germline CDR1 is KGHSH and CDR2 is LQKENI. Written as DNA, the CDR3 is TGTGCCAGCTCACCGTCAGGGGGTACCGGGGAGCTGTTTTTT. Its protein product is CASSPSGGTGELFF.

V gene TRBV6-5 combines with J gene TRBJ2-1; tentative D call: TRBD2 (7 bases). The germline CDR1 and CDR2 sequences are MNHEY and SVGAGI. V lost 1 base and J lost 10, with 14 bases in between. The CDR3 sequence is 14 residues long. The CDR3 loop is CASSYFRGAGEQFF. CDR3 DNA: TGTGCCAGCAGTTACTTCCGGGGGGCCGGCGAGCAGTTCTTC.

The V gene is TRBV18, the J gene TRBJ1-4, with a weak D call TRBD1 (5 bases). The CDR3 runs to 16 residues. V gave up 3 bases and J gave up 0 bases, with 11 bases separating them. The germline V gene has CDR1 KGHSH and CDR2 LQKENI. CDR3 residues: CASSPRRDPTNEKLFF. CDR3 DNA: TGTGCCAGCTCACCGAGAAGGGACCCAACTAATGAAAAACTGTTTTTT.

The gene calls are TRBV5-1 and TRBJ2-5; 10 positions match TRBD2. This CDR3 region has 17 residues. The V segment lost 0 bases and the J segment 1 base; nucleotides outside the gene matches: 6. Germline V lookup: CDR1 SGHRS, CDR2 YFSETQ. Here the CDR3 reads CASSLEPSGSPQETQYF. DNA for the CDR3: TGCGCCAGCAGCTTGGAGCCTAGCGGGAGTCCCCAAGAGACCCAGTACTTC. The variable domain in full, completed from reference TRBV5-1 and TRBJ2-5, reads KAGVTQTPRYLIKTRGQQVTLSCSPISGHRSVSWYQQTPGQGLQFLFEYFSETQRNKGNFPGRFSGRQFSNSRSEMNVSTLELGDSALYLCASSLEPSGSPQETQYFGPGTRLLVL.

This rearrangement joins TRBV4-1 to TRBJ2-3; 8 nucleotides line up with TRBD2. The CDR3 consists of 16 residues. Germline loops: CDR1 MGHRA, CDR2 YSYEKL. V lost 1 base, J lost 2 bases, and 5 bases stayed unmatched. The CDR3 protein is CASSQAGGLVTDTQYF. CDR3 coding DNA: TGCGCCAGCAGCCAAGCGGGGGGGCTGGTCACAGATACGCAGTATTTT.

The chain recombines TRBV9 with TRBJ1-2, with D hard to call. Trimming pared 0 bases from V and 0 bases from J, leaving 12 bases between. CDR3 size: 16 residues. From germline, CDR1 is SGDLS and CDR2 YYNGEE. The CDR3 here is CASSVAAAASNYGYTF. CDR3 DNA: TGTGCCAGCAGCGTAGCGGCGGCGGCATCTAACTATGGCTACACCTTC.

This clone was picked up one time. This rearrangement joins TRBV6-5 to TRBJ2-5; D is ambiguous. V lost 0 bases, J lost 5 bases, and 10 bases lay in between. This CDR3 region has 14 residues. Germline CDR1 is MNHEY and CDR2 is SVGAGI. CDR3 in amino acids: CASSYSAHGETQYF. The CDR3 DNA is TGTGCCAGCAGTTACTCGGCCCACGGTGAGACCCAGTACTTC.

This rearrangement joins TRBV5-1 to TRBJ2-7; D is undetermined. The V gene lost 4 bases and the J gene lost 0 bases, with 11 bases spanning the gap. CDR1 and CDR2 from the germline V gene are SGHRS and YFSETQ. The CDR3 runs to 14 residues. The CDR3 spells CASSPDANSYEQYF. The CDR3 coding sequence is TGCGCCAGCAGCCCGGACGCAAACTCCTACGAGCAGTACTTC.

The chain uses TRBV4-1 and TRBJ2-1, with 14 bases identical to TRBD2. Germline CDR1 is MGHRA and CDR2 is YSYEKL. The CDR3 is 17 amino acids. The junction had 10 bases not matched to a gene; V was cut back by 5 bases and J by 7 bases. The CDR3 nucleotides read TGCGCCAGCAGCGTTCCGGGACTAGCGGGAGCTGGGAATGAGCAGTTCTTC. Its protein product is CASSVPGLAGAGNEQFF.

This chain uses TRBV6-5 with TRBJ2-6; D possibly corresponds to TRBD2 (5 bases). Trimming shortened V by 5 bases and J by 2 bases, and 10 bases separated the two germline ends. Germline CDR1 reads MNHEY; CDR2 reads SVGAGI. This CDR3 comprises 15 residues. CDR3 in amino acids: CASSQGLAGANVLTF. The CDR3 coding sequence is TGTGCCAGCAGTCAAGGACTGGCTGGGGCCAACGTCCTGACTTTC.